This record looks at one TCR beta chain sequence and its context. Its matching antigen is unknown. This sample was taken from a study of cytomegalovirus exposure and HLA in healthy donors. Study observations and caveats: The study put some 160 TCR beta chains on its list as cytomegalovirus-associated. Later, an analysis found that common viral pathogens appeared to be linked with several of the most significant clusters. One cluster of highly shared sequence variants probably arose as a sequencing artifact. According to reports, the classifier identified cytomegalovirus status with high specificity and sensitivity.

The PCR had 60 Vbeta and 13 Jbeta primers. Using immunoSEQ multiplex PCR, the repertoire was profiled, and TCRdb retains in-frame clones only, with some absent. The data hold roughly 120,000 clones, with about four fifths observed a single time. CDR3 size: 14 residues. V lost 7 bases and J 3 bases, leaving 13 bases between the germline ends. CDR1 and CDR2 (germline): MNHNS, SASEGT. The clonotype originates from a man aged 30 to 39 in good health and CMV-seronegative. Input material: PBMCs. V gene TRBV6-1 combines with J gene TRBJ1-5; TRBD1 might be the D (6 bases). The CDR3 sequence: CASTTDRPNQPQHF. CDR3 nucleotide sequence: TGTGCCAGCACTACCGACAGGCCCAATCAGCCCCAGCATTTT.